This T cell receptor (beta chain) was sequenced for a study of blood T cells in healthy people across ages (dated by TCRdb to the mid-2010s). General notes on the study: In model experiments, template switching captured about one uniquely barcoded TCR beta cDNA molecule for every two T cells. To track age-related changes in TCR beta repertoire diversity, the study relied on deep sequencing normalized with unique cDNA molecular identifiers. The donors were divided into four age groups: young (average around 17 years), middle-aged (roughly 42), aged (about 62) and long-lived (nearly 85). Donors of different ages were randomly distributed across sequencing lanes to avoid experimental bias. The study analyzed two additional independent replicas of 1 million unique cDNA reads from the same blood draw for two donors, one aged 18 to 30 and one aged 80 or older. Study-wide findings and limitations: Bulk unsorted PBMC profiling prevented conclusive comparison of naive and antigen-experienced compartments. Because donor CMV infection status was unknown, age-related changes in expanded clonotypes were potentially confounded. A strong correlation was found between observed TCR beta diversity and the percentage of naive T cells measured by flow cytometry. The long-lived group showed more naive CD4+ T cells, fewer expanded clones and increased TCR diversity than the aged group, suggesting age selection. Total diversity estimates from one million sequenced T cells were considered lower bounds and underestimates. As age increased, observed TCR beta diversity per million T cells dropped in a roughly linear way, and a significant reduction was already evident by age about 36.

Library preparation employed 5' RACE. Sequencer: Illumina HiSeq 2500. A second roughly 6 to 12 cycle PCR used a sample-barcoded 5' primer and a J-beta primer mix. A unique molecular identifier was introduced onto each TCR beta cDNA molecule by a template-switch 5' adaptor carrying 12 random nucleotides. Each sample yielded at least 2.5 million CDR3-containing paired-end reads. First-strand cDNA was synthesized from all RNA with the Mint cDNA synthesis kit, primed by a TRBC-specific oligonucleotide. Following uracil-DNA glycosylase treatment, all cDNA underwent a first 18-cycle PCR with the universal primers M1SS and BC2_uni_R. As for the original processing: Each sample was normalized by randomly selecting 1 million high-quality reads, each carrying a distinct molecular identifier. Reads with shared molecular identifiers were discarded instead of being binned into consensus sequences. CDR3 identification, clonotype clustering and error correction used MiTCR with a Q25 quality threshold and the strictest error-elimination algorithm. Lower-bound total TCR beta diversity was estimated with a nonparametric unseen species model using Euler transformation. TCRdb ran its own pipeline on the public reads, namely fastp trimming at Q25 and MiXCR clone calling, and kept in-frame beta chains. Identical CDR3 proteins give one entry, which carries the most common genes and DNA. For this entry, the V and J calls and clone size follow TCRdb and not the study's own pipeline. Across this sample there are 650,000 to 1,000,000 distinct CDR3 sequences, with under 40% seen only once. The top ten constitute 10% to 15% of the sample.

According to the germline V gene (reference sequence), CDR1 reads DFQATT and CDR2 reads SNEGSKA. V is pruned by 3 bases and J by 4 bases, leaving 7 bases of the junction without a gene match. The CDR3 goes from the cysteine to the phenylalanine over 15 residues. The entry retains the CDR3 DNA only, 45 bases that are in frame from base 1. This clonotype has only a few counts. The antigen it binds to is not known. No clone much larger than this one lies a single base away; base qualities are absent. Systemically healthy Caucasian individuals from Russia, about 38 in total and aged about 6 to 90 years, were included as donors. Approximately 10 milliliters of peripheral blood were collected from each donor into EDTA-treated Vacutainer tubes. Ficoll-Paque density-gradient centrifugation was used to isolate PBMCs, with at least 6.5 million per sample. Trizol reagent was used to extract total RNA from PBMCs, with at least 6 micrograms per sample. For every donor, an aliquot of PBMCs went through flow cytometry to measure the percentages of naive CD45RAhigh/CD27high T cells.

The source is a man between 18 and 29 years old in good health. The chain uses TRBV20-1 and TRBJ2-2, with 8 junctional bases fitting TRBD2. The specimen sequenced was blood. The CDR3 region reads CSASGGASVTGELFF. Read as DNA, the sequence is TGCAGTGCTAGCGGGGGGGCTAGCGTCACCGGGGAGCTGTTTTTT.